The 22 T cell receptor beta chains in this list originate from one sample, sequenced in a study of T cells after yellow fever vaccination. TCRdb independently ran MiXCR on the 5' RACE reads; one entry per CDR3 protein. The sample has 100,000 or so distinct CDR3 sequences; approximately 9% are singletons. This material consisted of CD8+ T cells not binding an NS4B(214-222) dextramer, sorted from PBMCs, taken roughly 15 days after the first yellow fever vaccination. The receptor set was obtained from a young man who received the YFV17D yellow fever vaccine.

This clonotype was observed a few times. The chain combines TRBV7-3 with TRBJ2-1; D not resolved. Germline V gives CDR1 SGHTA, CDR2 FQGTGA. Deletions cut 1 base from V and 5 bases from J, with 9 bases between. The CDR3 spans 14 residues. The CDR3 sequence: CASSLNAQNNEQFF. In nucleotides, the CDR3 is TGTGCCAGCAGCTTAAATGCACAGAACAATGAGCAGTTCTTC.

The J gene is TRBJ1-1, the V gene TRBV6-5; D is ambiguous. Germline CDR1 MNHEY, CDR2 SVGAGI. This CDR3 region has 12 residues. The V end lost 0 bases, the J end lost 7 bases, and 6 bases lay between the germline ends. CDR3 in amino acids: CASSYSLSEAFF. The CDR3 nucleotides read TGTGCCAGCAGTTACTCTTTGAGTGAAGCTTTCTTT.

The chain combines TRBV20-1 with TRBJ2-3, with D possibly matching TRBD2 (6 bases). CDR1 and CDR2 from the germline V gene are DFQATT and SNEGSKA (reference sequence). The CDR3 length is 16 residues. The V and J ends lost 0 bases and 4 bases respectively, with 17 bases between them. The CDR3 DNA reads as TGCAGTGCTAGAGATGAGCTAGCGACCGAGGCAGATACGCAGTATTTT. Amino acid sequence: CSARDELATEADTQYF.

The chain is built from TRBV5-5 and TRBJ2-3, with 13 positions matching TRBD2. The length of the CDR3 is 17 residues. Trimming removed 0 bases from V and 1 base from J; junction bases left unmatched: 2. Germline lookup yields CDR1 SGHKS and CDR2 YYEKEE (reference sequence). DNA for the CDR3: TGTGCCAGCAGCTTGGAACTAGCGGGGGGGCGCACAGATACGCAGTATTTT. Its protein product is CASSLELAGGRTDTQYF.

The rearrangement joins TRBV28 to TRBJ1-3; D ambiguous. V lost 7 bases and J lost 0, with 10 bases in between. The CDR3 runs 14 residues. CDR1 and CDR2 from the germline V gene are MDHEN and SYDVKM. The CDR3 protein is CASTLGGSGNTIYF. The DNA of the CDR3 is TGTGCCAGCACCCTTGGAGGCTCTGGAAACACCATATATTTT.

The chain has TRBV7-9 and TRBJ2-1; 15 bases align to TRBD2. The CDR3 length is 16 residues. V trimming: 5 bases; J trimming: 8 bases; junction bases outside the gene matches: 7. CDR1 SEHNR and CDR2 FQNEAQ come from the germline V gene (reference sequence). The CDR3 coding sequence is TGTGCCAGCAGCAACCGGACTAGCGGGGGGGGACATGAGCAGTTCTTC. As protein: CASSNRTSGGGHEQFF.

This clonotype was observed a handful of times. This chain joins TRBV24-1 and TRBJ1-5; the D is unclear. V gave up 2 bases and J gave up 4 bases, with 8 bases separating them. CDR3 length: 14 amino acids. The germline V gene encodes CDR1 KGHDR and CDR2 SFDVKD. In nucleotides, the CDR3 is TGTGCCACCAGTGATTCGGCCGGGAATCAGCCCCAGCATTTT. Its translation: CATSDSAGNQPQHF.

A few counts support this clonotype. V is TRBV11-2 and J is TRBJ1-2; 9 bases line up with TRBD1. J gave up 4 bases and V 4 bases, and 7 bases lay outside the gene matches. The CDR3 has 15 residues. The V gene's germline CDR1 is SGHAT and CDR2 FQNNGV. The CDR3 reads CASSSWTGEAYGYTF. The CDR3 coding sequence is TGTGCCAGCAGCTCTTGGACAGGGGAAGCCTATGGCTACACCTTC. The variable domain in full, completed from reference TRBV11-2 and TRBJ1-2, reads EAGVAQSPRYKIIEKRQSVAFWCNPISGHATLYWYQQILGQGPKLLIQFQNNGVVDDSQLPKDRFSAERLKGVDSTLKIQPAKLEDSAVYLCASSSWTGEAYGYTFGSGTRLTVV.

This clonotype was counted many times. The CDR3 here is CASSPRRSSSEAMETQYF. As DNA, the CDR3 is TGTGCCAGCAGCCCCCGGCGGTCCTCTAGCGAGGCAATGGAGACCCAGTACTTC. The chain recombines TRBV11-2 with TRBJ2-5, with D maybe TRBD2 (6 bases). Trimming shortened V by 5 bases and J by 5 bases, and 27 bases separated the two germline ends. Germline values: CDR1 SGHAT, CDR2 FQNNGV. This CDR3 comprises 18 residues.

The table lists this clonotype with a few counts. V is TRBV30 and J is TRBJ2-7; 11 bases align to TRBD1. V lost 3 bases, J lost 3 bases, and 7 bases stayed unmatched. This CDR3 comprises 15 residues. Germline CDR1 GTSNPN, CDR2 SVGIG (reference sequence). CDR3 sequence (DNA): TGTGCCTGGAGAGCCCGGGACAGGGGGTACTACGAGCAGTACTTC. It translates to CAWRARDRGYYEQYF.

The rearrangement links TRBV29-1 to TRBJ1-2; the match to TRBD1 covers 8 bases. Trimming removed 4 bases from V and 5 bases from J; junction bases left unmatched: 3. The CDR3 is 12 residues long. Per the germline V gene, CDR1 is SQVTM and CDR2 is ANQGSEA. The CDR3 bases are TGCAGCGTTGCAGGGGGCGAGTATGGCTACACCTTC. This gives the protein CSVAGGEYGYTF.

This clonotype has more than one count but fewer than ten. The V gene is TRBV5-4, the J gene TRBJ1-2; possible D gene TRBD1, 6 bases. The CDR3 totals 13 residues. Trimming took off 4 bases at V and 5 bases at J, with 12 bases between the two ends. Looked up from germline, CDR1 is SGHNT and CDR2 is YYREEE (reference sequence). This CDR3 reads CASSEQGWYGYTF. CDR3 DNA sequence: TGTGCCAGCAGCGAACAGGGCTGGTATGGCTACACCTTC.

This chain uses TRBV24-1 with TRBJ2-1, with D maybe TRBD1 (5 bases). The CDR3 contains 16 residues. V was trimmed by 7 bases and J by 5 bases, leaving 20 bases between them. Germline lookup yields CDR1 KGHDR and CDR2 SFDVKD. The CDR3 DNA sequence: TGTGCCACCAGCCCGACCGACCATAGGGGTAACAATGAGCAGTTCTTC. It encodes CATSPTDHRGNNEQFF.

CDR3 coding DNA: TGCGCCAGCAGCCTCCGGGACCAGGGACCCAATGAGCAGTTCTTC. Translating gives CASSLRDQGPNEQFF. The J gene is TRBJ2-1, the V gene TRBV4-3; D is tentatively TRBD1 or TRBD2 (5 bases each). This CDR3 is built from 15 residues. The V and J ends lost 4 bases and 6 bases respectively, with 16 bases between them. Looked up from germline, CDR1 is LGHNA and CDR2 is YSLEER.

The chain carries TRBV3-1 and TRBJ2-2; tentatively, D is TRBD2 (6 bases). The CDR3 has 18 residues. V lost 0 bases, J lost 0 bases, and 14 bases lay in between. Per the germline V gene, CDR1 is LGHDT and CDR2 is YNNKEL (reference sequence). For the CDR3, the DNA is TGTGCCAGCAGCCAAGACCTCCGGGACTGGTCGAACACCGGGGAGCTGTTTTTT. It is translated as CASSQDLRDWSNTGELFF.

In this sample, this clonotype turned up a few times. The chain joins TRBV20-1 to TRBJ2-3; 9 bases are shared with TRBD2. With 6 bases clipped from V and 1 base from J, the junction kept 5 bases outside the gene matches. Germline-derived CDR1 and CDR2 are DFQATT and SNEGSKA (reference sequence). The CDR3 consists of 14 residues. The DNA of the CDR3 is TGCAGTGCCAGGGAGCGGGGGGGCACAGATACGCAGTATTTT. It yields the protein CSARERGGTDTQYF.

This clonotype turned up a few times. The rearrangement links TRBV4-1 to TRBJ2-7; D is perhaps TRBD1 (6 bases). Germline CDR1 is MGHRA and CDR2 is YSYEKL. The CDR3 is 17 residues long. V was pared by 3 bases and J by 2 bases, with 20 bases between. DNA for the CDR3: TGCGCCAGCAGCCAGACGTGGGCAGGGGCCTTACCCTACGAGCAGTACTTC. Translation gives CASSQTWAGALPYEQYF.

This clonotype was seen many times. This rearrangement joins TRBV4-1 to TRBJ2-1; no clear D. Trimming removed 0 bases at V and 6 bases at J, with 9 bases between. The CDR3 has 14 residues. In germline, CDR1 is MGHRA, CDR2 YSYEKL. CDR3 nucleotides: TGCGCCAGCAGCCAAGATCGCCCGGCCAATGAGCAGTTCTTC. Residues: CASSQDRPANEQFF.

This rearrangement joins TRBV15 to TRBJ1-1; 7 nucleotides align to TRBD1. Germline CDR1 and CDR2: LNHNV and YYDKDF (reference sequence). V was pared by 3 bases and J by 4 bases, with 5 bases of the junction left unmatched. The CDR3 length is 14 residues. The CDR3: CATSRTGYGTEAFF. The CDR3, as DNA: TGTGCCACCAGCAGGACAGGGTACGGCACTGAAGCTTTCTTT.

This clonotype showed up just a few times. The chain uses TRBV7-8 and TRBJ2-7; 8 nucleotides align to TRBD1. The V and J ends lost 2 bases and 5 bases, in that order; junction bases with no gene match: 5. The CDR3 contains 14 residues. The germline V gene has CDR1 SGHVS and CDR2 FQNEAQ. CDR3 residues: CASSLRTGYHEQYF. The CDR3, as DNA: TGTGCCAGCAGCTTACGGACAGGGTACCACGAGCAGTACTTC.

This clonotype was found a few times. V and J are TRBV28 and TRBJ2-3; a possible D gene is TRBD1 (5 bases). V lost 1 base, J lost 1 base, and 18 bases lay in between. Germline V lookup: CDR1 MDHEN, CDR2 SYDVKM. This CDR3 is built from 18 residues. CDR3 loop: CASSLYPARAQGTDTQYF. The CDR3 coding sequence is TGTGCCAGCAGTTTATACCCGGCCAGGGCCCAGGGCACAGATACGCAGTATTTT.

The chain combines TRBV5-1 with TRBJ2-3; possibly TRBD1 or TRBD2 for D (6 bases each). The length of the CDR3 is 13 residues. CDR1 and CDR2 from the germline V gene are SGHRS and YFSETQ. V dropped 4 bases and J dropped 4 bases, with 10 bases sitting between them. CDR3 coding DNA: TGCGCCAGCAGCATGGGGGGCGCAGATACGCAGTATTTT. Protein product: CASSMGGADTQYF.